These 12 T cell receptor beta chains came from one sample sequenced in a study of cytomegalovirus exposure and HLA in healthy donors. PCR involved 60 Vbeta and 13 Jbeta primers. Here immunoSEQ multiplex PCR was the method, and the copy in TCRdb shows in-frame clones only, minus some. The data contain about 110,000 clones, 82% of them singletons. The specimen was PBMCs. These receptors all come from a man between 50 and 59 years old in good health and CMV-seronegative.

This clone was found once. The genes are TRBV5-1 and TRBJ2-5, with TRBD2 identical over 8 bases. Germline loops: CDR1 SGHRS, CDR2 YFSETQ. The CDR3 extends over 15 amino acids. V lost 6 bases and J lost 3; bases outside the gene matches: 10. This CDR3 is CASNIQGAGEETQYF. The CDR3 DNA follows: TGCGCCAGCAATATTCAGGGAGCGGGGGAAGAGACCCAGTACTTC.

The V gene is TRBV28, the J gene TRBJ1-4; D call uncertain. The germline V and J ends were trimmed by 11 bases and 0 bases, with 13 bases remaining between them. The CDR3 has 14 residues. The germline V gene encodes CDR1 MDHEN and CDR2 SYDVKM. CDR3 in DNA: TGTGCCGTACAACTAGGTGCAACTAATGAAAAACTGTTTTTT. Translating it yields CAVQLGATNEKLFF. Combining the CDR3 with reference TRBV28 and TRBJ1-4 gives the whole variable domain DVKVTQSSRYLVKRTGEKVFLECVQDMDHENMFWYRQDPGLGLRLIYFSYDVKMKEKGDIPEGYSVSREKKERFSLILESASTNQTSMYLCAVQLGATNEKLFFGSGTQLSVL.

CDR3 loop: CASSRTGGGDQPQHF. DNA for the CDR3: TGTGCCAGCAGCCGGACAGGGGGCGGGGATCAGCCCCAGCATTTT. The chain employs TRBV7-9 and TRBJ1-5; 11 bases line up with TRBD1. Germline CDR1 is SEHNR and CDR2 is FQNEAQ (reference sequence). The CDR3 has 15 residues. V was clipped by 5 bases and J by 5 bases; unmatched bases: 5. The full variable domain, in which reference TRBV7-9 and TRBJ1-5 provide the parts outside the CDR3, is DTGVSQNPRHKITKRGQNVTFRCDPISEHNRLYWYRQTLGQGPEFLTYFQNEAQLEKSRLLSDRFSAERPKGSFSTLEIQRTEQGDSAMYLCASSRTGGGDQPQHFGDGTRLSIL.

The genes are TRBV5-1 and TRBJ2-7, with 7 bases identical to TRBD1. Germline V gene data show CDR1 as SGHRS and CDR2 as YFSETQ. The CDR3 has 16 amino acids. The V segment lost 4 bases and the J segment 6 bases; nucleotides outside the gene matches: 16. The CDR3 nucleotides are TGCGCCAGCAGCCTCCGTCGACAGGGTGGAAGGGGCGAGCAGTACTTC. This encodes CASSLRRQGGRGEQYF.

The V gene is TRBV9, the J gene TRBJ2-3; D perhaps matches TRBD1 (7 bases). CDR1 SGDLS and CDR2 YYNGEE come from the germline V gene. V was shortened by 4 bases and J by 0 bases, with 12 bases between the two germline ends. CDR3 length equals 15 residues. The CDR3 DNA reads TGTGCCAGCAGCCCGCGGGACAGCAGCACAGATACGCAGTATTTT. Translated: CASSPRDSSTDTQYF.

This CDR3 reads CASSQDLGLGEQETQYF. Written as DNA, the CDR3 is TGCGCCAGCAGCCAAGATCTGGGACTTGGAGAACAAGAGACCCAGTACTTC. V is TRBV4-1 and J is TRBJ2-5, with D possibly being TRBD2 (6 bases). The CDR3 runs 17 residues. Germline V gene sequence: CDR1 MGHRA, CDR2 YSYEKL. Trimming cost V 0 bases and J 2 bases, with 16 bases left between them.

The rearrangement joins TRBV4-2 to TRBJ1-2, with 9 bases lining up with TRBD1. V was pared by 3 bases and J by 8 bases, with 13 bases of the junction left unmatched. This CDR3 is built from 16 residues. Germline CDR1 LGHNA, CDR2 YNFKEQ. CDR3 sequence (DNA): TGTGCCAGCAGCCATCTCCAACGGACAGGGGACGGGGGCTACACCTTC. It specifies CASSHLQRTGDGGYTF.

This chain connects TRBV11-2 to TRBJ2-1, with 11 bases fitting TRBD2. Germline V gene sequence: CDR1 SGHAT, CDR2 FQNNGV. The CDR3 runs 18 residues. V was pared by 0 bases and J by 4 bases, with 8 bases of the junction left unmatched. CDR3 residues: CASSLEASGGPTYNEQFF. For the CDR3, the DNA is TGTGCCAGCAGCTTAGAGGCTAGCGGGGGGCCTACTTACAATGAGCAGTTCTTC.

The rearrangement uses TRBV5-1 and TRBJ1-3; no reliable D call. Germline V lookup: CDR1 SGHRS, CDR2 YFSETQ. Trimming removed 4 bases at V and 4 bases at J, with 9 bases between. The CDR3 extends over 13 amino acids. The CDR3 DNA reads as TGCGCCAGCAGCCCCGACAACGGAAACACCATATATTTT. It encodes CASSPDNGNTIYF.

The chain recombines TRBV5-6 with TRBJ1-1; D remains unclear. This CDR3 spans 16 amino acids. Trimming stripped 4 bases from V and 3 bases from J, with 19 bases between. CDR1 is SGHDT, CDR2 YYEEEE, per germline. CDR3 coding DNA: TGTGCCAGCAGCCTAAGTCTCGTTCTTTCGGACACTGAAGCTTTCTTT. This sequence encodes CASSLSLVLSDTEAFF.

V is TRBV6-5 and J is TRBJ1-6, with 7 bases fitting TRBD1. Germline lookup yields CDR1 MNHEY and CDR2 SVGAGI. V lost 5 bases and J lost 5; bases outside the gene matches: 0. This CDR3 spans 13 amino acids. CDR3 sequence (DNA): TGTGCCAGCAGTGACAGGGATAATTCACCCCTCCACTTT. This codes for CASSDRDNSPLHF.

V gene TRBV27 combines with J gene TRBJ2-7; the D gene is possibly TRBD1 (6 bases). The CDR3 covers 12 residues. CDR1 and CDR2 from the germline V gene are MNHEY and SMNVEV (reference sequence). V was cut by 6 bases and J by 5 bases, with 11 bases left in between. The chain's CDR3 is CASSRNRDEQYF. CDR3 bases: TGTGCCAGCAGCCGTAACAGGGACGAGCAGTACTTC.